A single sample gave rise to the 26 T cell receptor beta chains below, sequenced in a study of patients and donors after allogeneic stem cell transplantation. TCRdb reprocessed the RT-PCR reads via MiXCR and lists one record per CDR3 protein. The data contain about a million distinct CDR3 sequences, about 20% of them singletons. The sample was blood, either unsorted or a sorted T cell fraction (not recorded which). Receptor source: a human donor who was either an allogeneic HSCT recipient or a stem cell or donor lymphocyte infusion donor (not recorded which). It is not recorded whose cells these are; they may come from a transplant donor.

The table lists this clonotype with many counts. The rearrangement joins TRBV12-3 or TRBV12-4 to TRBJ1-2, with TRBD1 as a possible D gene (6 bases). This CDR3 region has 15 residues. V gave up 6 bases and J gave up 2 bases, with 16 bases separating them. The CDR3 DNA reads TGTGCCAGCAGACCCGGCAGGGGTCCCAACTATGGCTACACCTTC. Amino acid sequence: CASRPGRGPNYGYTF.

The rearrangement links TRBV9 to TRBJ1-1; D unclear. The CDR3 contains 14 residues. V was pared by 4 bases and J by 5 bases, with 15 bases between. From germline, CDR1 is SGDLS and CDR2 YYNGEE. CDR3 region: CASSPTPGPTEAFF. The CDR3 DNA sequence: TGTGCCAGCAGCCCGACCCCGGGTCCTACTGAAGCTTTCTTT.

This clonotype was observed a few times. The chain couples TRBV6-5 to TRBJ2-2; D gene ambiguous. Germline lookup yields CDR1 MNHEY and CDR2 SVGAGI. There are 15 residues in the CDR3. The V end was cut by 0 bases, the J end by 2 bases, with 7 bases between. The CDR3 sequence: CASSYSLPNTGELFF. As DNA, the CDR3 is TGTGCCAGCAGTTACTCGTTACCAAACACCGGGGAGCTGTTTTTT.

The sample holds a few counts of this clonotype. V gene TRBV4-3 combines with J gene TRBJ2-3; D might be TRBD1 or TRBD2, each matching 5 bases. The V gene lost 1 base and the J gene lost 7 bases, with 21 bases spanning the gap. The CDR3 loop spans 17 amino acids. Germline-derived CDR1 and CDR2 are LGHNA and YSLEER. CDR3 DNA sequence: TGCGCCAGCAGCCAAGGGGGCCAGAGGGGCTGGGGTTATACGCAGTATTTT. This codes for CASSQGGQRGWGYTQYF.

This clonotype has just a few counts. The chain links TRBV29-1 to TRBJ2-1; no definite D call. V was shortened by 6 bases and J by 2 bases, with 11 bases between the two germline ends. The CDR3 spans 13 residues. CDR1 SQVTM and CDR2 ANQGSEA come from the germline V gene. The chain's CDR3 is CSVRKRAYNEQFF. In DNA form, the CDR3 reads TGCAGCGTCAGGAAAAGGGCCTACAATGAGCAGTTCTTC.

The J gene is TRBJ2-1, the V gene TRBV20-1; D possibly corresponds to TRBD1 (5 bases). From germline, CDR1 is DFQATT and CDR2 SNEGSKA (reference sequence). V was trimmed by 5 bases and J by 5 bases, leaving 13 bases between them. The CDR3 is 13 residues long. This CDR3 is CSAPYRLNNEQFF. The CDR3, as DNA: TGCAGTGCTCCGTACAGGCTTAACAATGAGCAGTTCTTC.

This clonotype turned up a few times. The chain uses TRBV2 and TRBJ2-7; D is perhaps TRBD2 (5 bases). Germline V gives CDR1 SNHLY, CDR2 FYNNEI. Trimming left V 6 bases short and J 6 bases short, with 18 bases between. CDR3 length equals 14 residues. CDR3 in DNA: TGTGCCAGCAGACAGACTCGGACTGGTCCCGAGCAGTACTTC. This encodes CASRQTRTGPEQYF.

This clonotype was counted between two and nine times. This chain joins TRBV4-2 and TRBJ1-1, with D uncertain. V gave up 0 bases and J gave up 1 base, with 12 bases separating them. Germline CDR1 and CDR2: LGHNA and YNFKEQ. This CDR3 has 16 residues. This chain's CDR3 is CASSQEVRLTNTEAFF. CDR3 nucleotides: TGTGCCAGCAGCCAAGAGGTTAGGCTCACGAACACTGAAGCTTTCTTT.

This clonotype was detected once. The rearrangement links TRBV7-2 to TRBJ2-3; 10 bases are a match to TRBD2. Germline values: CDR1 SGHTA, CDR2 FQGNSA. The CDR3 length is 15 residues. The junction had 8 bases not matched to a gene; V was cut back by 5 bases and J by 6 bases. The CDR3 nucleotides read TGTGCCAGCAGCCGGCCTAGCGGGGGTCGGGATACGCAGTATTTT. This codes for CASSRPSGGRDTQYF.

This clonotype was observed a few times. This chain joins TRBV18 and TRBJ2-7, with TRBD1 identical over 9 bases. CDR1 is KGHSH, CDR2 LQKENI, per germline. V gave up 6 bases and J gave up 7 bases; unmatched junction bases: 10. This CDR3 comprises 14 residues. CDR3 in DNA: TGTGCCAGCTCCCCCGGGACAGGGTCGAAGGAGCAGTACTTC. Its translation is CASSPGTGSKEQYF.

This clonotype was counted only a few times. The V call is TRBV7-6, the J call TRBJ1-4; unclear D gene. Trimming took 1 base from V and 4 from J, leaving 13 bases between them. Germline CDR1 reads SGHVS; CDR2 reads FNYEAQ. The CDR3 contains 16 residues. DNA for the CDR3: TGTGCCAGCAGCTTAGGTCTCCAGGTGCATAATGAAAAACTGTTTTTT. This gives the protein CASSLGLQVHNEKLFF.

CDR3 protein: CATTTGSVSGANVLTF. The CDR3 DNA reads TGTGCCACTACGACAGGATCCGTCTCTGGGGCCAACGTCCTGACTTTC. This chain joins TRBV10-3 and TRBJ2-6, with D maybe TRBD1 (6 bases). CDR1 and CDR2 from the germline V gene are ENHRY and SYGVKD. V lost 10 bases and J lost 0, with 16 bases in between. There are 16 residues in the CDR3.

The chain carries TRBV10-3 and TRBJ2-3; D tentatively fits TRBD1 or TRBD2 (5 bases each). CDR1 ENHRY and CDR2 SYGVKD come from the germline V gene. Trimming removed 4 bases at V and 2 bases at J, with 10 bases between. This CDR3 has 14 residues. The CDR3, as DNA: TGTGCCATCAGTGGGGACCATTACACAGATACGCAGTATTTT. Translation: CAISGDHYTDTQYF.

The chain uses TRBV7-2 and TRBJ2-7, with D perhaps given as TRBD1 or TRBD2 (5 bases each). CDR1 SGHTA and CDR2 FQGNSA come from the germline V gene. The V gene lost 5 bases and the J gene lost 0 bases, with 8 bases spanning the gap. The CDR3 runs 13 residues. In DNA form, the CDR3 reads TGTGCCAGCAGCGGGGACGGCTCCTACGAGCAGTACTTC. Amino acid sequence: CASSGDGSYEQYF.

This clonotype was detected a few times. The chain employs TRBV12-3 or TRBV12-4 and TRBJ2-1; D is undetermined. V was cut by 6 bases and J by 8 bases, with 8 bases left in between. The CDR3 has 11 amino acids. Written as DNA, the CDR3 is TGTGCCAGCAGACGCCCCCATGAGCAGTTCTTC. It translates to CASRRPHEQFF.

The chain has TRBV12-3 or TRBV12-4 and TRBJ1-2, with a tentative D call TRBD1 (6 bases). With 7 bases removed from V and 7 bases from J, the gap between germline ends came to 10 bases. CDR3 length: 11 amino acids. The CDR3 region is CASTDRIGYTF. The CDR3 DNA reads as TGTGCCAGCACCGACAGGATTGGCTACACCTTC.

V usage is TRBV18 and J usage is TRBJ2-7; D may be TRBD2 (5 bases). Trimming left V 2 bases short and J 6 bases short, with 8 bases between. The CDR3 consists of 12 residues. Per the germline V gene, CDR1 is KGHSH and CDR2 is LQKENI. The CDR3 here is CASSPTGIEQYF. The CDR3, as DNA: TGTGCCAGCTCACCAACGGGGATCGAGCAGTACTTC. The full variable domain, in which reference TRBV18 and TRBJ2-7 provide the parts outside the CDR3, is NAGVMQNPRHLVRRRGQEARLRCSPMKGHSHVYWYRQLPEEGLKFMVYLQKENIIDESGMPKERFSAEFPKEGPSILRIQQVVRGDSAAYFCASSPTGIEQYFGPGTRLTVT.

The rearrangement joins TRBV12-3 or TRBV12-4 to TRBJ1-5; no clear D gene. The CDR3 totals 16 residues. V lost 7 bases to trimming and J lost 6 bases, with 22 bases between them. The CDR3 region has the DNA TGTGCCAGCACCCAAAACCCGGCTAGTCAAGGTCAGCCCCAGCATTTT. Translation: CASTQNPASQGQPQHF.

In this sample, this clonotype turned up a few times. The V call is TRBV29-1, the J call TRBJ2-3; TRBD1 matches 10 bases. V was pared by 6 bases and J by 12 bases, with 9 bases of the junction left unmatched. CDR3 length equals 12 residues. Germline lookup yields CDR1 SQVTM and CDR2 ANQGSEA. CDR3 sequence: CSVPSRDRGQYF. The CDR3 coding sequence is TGCAGCGTCCCCTCCCGGGACAGGGGACAGTATTTT.

The V gene is TRBV2, the J gene TRBJ1-3; D is ambiguous. With 1 base removed from V and 3 bases from J, the gap between germline ends came to 10 bases. CDR1 and CDR2 from the germline V gene are SNHLY and FYNNEI. This CDR3 has 15 amino acids. CDR3 in DNA: TGTGCCAGCAGTGAAGAGGTTTCAGGTGGAAACACCATATATTTT. This sequence encodes CASSEEVSGGNTIYF.

The V call is TRBV5-1, the J call TRBJ2-2, with 8 bases lining up with TRBD2. CDR1 is SGHRS, CDR2 YFSETQ, per germline. The CDR3 length is 15 residues. Trimming cost V 6 bases and J 3 bases; bases outside gene matches: 7. The CDR3 here is CASIMGSGDTGELFF. CDR3 nucleotides: TGCGCCAGCATAATGGGTAGCGGGGACACCGGGGAGCTGTTTTTT.

This clonotype turned up a few times. The chain joins TRBV2 to TRBJ2-1; TRBD2 aligns across 12 bases. With 6 bases clipped from V and 1 base from J, the junction kept 4 bases outside the gene matches. Germline V gene data show CDR1 as SNHLY and CDR2 as FYNNEI. This CDR3 region has 16 residues. The CDR3 here is CASRTSGSGSYNEQFF. CDR3 nucleotide sequence: TGTGCCAGCAGGACTAGCGGGAGTGGGTCCTACAATGAGCAGTTCTTC.

This clonotype was counted a few times. This chain links TRBV7-9 with TRBJ2-1; D possibly uses TRBD1 or TRBD2 (5 bases each). CDR3 length: 15 residues. V lost 7 bases and J lost 7, with 20 bases in between. Germline V gives CDR1 SEHNR, CDR2 FQNEAQ (reference sequence). CDR3 coding DNA: TGTGCCAGCACCCCCGGGGCCCAACCTACTAATGAGCAGTTCTTC. Translated, it gives CASTPGAQPTNEQFF.

The chain recombines TRBV2 with TRBJ1-4, with 8 bases lining up with TRBD1. The ends lost 6 bases at V and 4 bases at J; junction bases unmatched: 4. CDR3 length: 14 amino acids. Germline-derived CDR1 and CDR2 are SNHLY and FYNNEI. The CDR3 is CASRKQGGNEKLFF. DNA of the CDR3: TGTGCCAGCAGAAAACAGGGGGGTAATGAAAAACTGTTTTTT.

This clonotype was picked up a small number of times. The J gene is TRBJ2-3, the V gene TRBV12-3 or TRBV12-4; D could derive from TRBD1 or TRBD2 (6 bases each). V lost 7 bases to trimming and J lost 4 bases, with 15 bases between them. The CDR3 length is 14 residues. This CDR3 is CASTIGGSADTQYF. The CDR3 DNA reads TGTGCCAGCACCATCGGGGGCTCAGCAGATACGCAGTATTTT.

This clonotype was detected a few times. The rearrangement links TRBV20-1 to TRBJ1-4, with D possibly being TRBD1 (6 bases). CDR3 length equals 14 residues. The germline gives CDR1 DFQATT, CDR2 SNEGSKA (reference sequence). V was pared by 0 bases and J by 7 bases, with 12 bases between. This chain's CDR3 is CSARDWQGTEKLFF. The CDR3 region has the DNA TGCAGTGCTAGAGATTGGCAGGGGACTGAAAAACTGTTTTTT.